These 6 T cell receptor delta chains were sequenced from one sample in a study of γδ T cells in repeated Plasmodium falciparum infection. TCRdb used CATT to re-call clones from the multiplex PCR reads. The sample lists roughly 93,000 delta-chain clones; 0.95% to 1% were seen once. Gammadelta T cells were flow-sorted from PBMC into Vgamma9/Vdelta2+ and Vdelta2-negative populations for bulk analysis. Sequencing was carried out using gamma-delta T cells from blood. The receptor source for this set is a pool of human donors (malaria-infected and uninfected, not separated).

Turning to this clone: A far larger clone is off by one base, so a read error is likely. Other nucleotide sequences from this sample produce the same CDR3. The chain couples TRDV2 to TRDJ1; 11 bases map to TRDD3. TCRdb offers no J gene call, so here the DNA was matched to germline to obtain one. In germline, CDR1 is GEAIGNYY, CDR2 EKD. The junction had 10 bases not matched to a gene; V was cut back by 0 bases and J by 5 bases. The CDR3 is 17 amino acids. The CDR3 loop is CACDTVEWGIRVDKLIF. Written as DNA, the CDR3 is TGTGCCTGTGACACCGTAGAGTGGGGGATACGAGTTGATAAACTCATCTTT.

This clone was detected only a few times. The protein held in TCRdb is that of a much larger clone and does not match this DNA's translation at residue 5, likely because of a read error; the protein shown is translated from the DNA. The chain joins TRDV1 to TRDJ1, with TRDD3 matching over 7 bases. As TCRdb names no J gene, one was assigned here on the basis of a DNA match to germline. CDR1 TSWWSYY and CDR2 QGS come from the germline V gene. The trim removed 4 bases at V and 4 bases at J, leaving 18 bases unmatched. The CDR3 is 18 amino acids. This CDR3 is CALGGPFPAVWGYDKLIF. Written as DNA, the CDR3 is TGTGCTCTTGGGGGCCCCTTTCCTGCAGTCTGGGGATACGATAAACTCATCTTT.

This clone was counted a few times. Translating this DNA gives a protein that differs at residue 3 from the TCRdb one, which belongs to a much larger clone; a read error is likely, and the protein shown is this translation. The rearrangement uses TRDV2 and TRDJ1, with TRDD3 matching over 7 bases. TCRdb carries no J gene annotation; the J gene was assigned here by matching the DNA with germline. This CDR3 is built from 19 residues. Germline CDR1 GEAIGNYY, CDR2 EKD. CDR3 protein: CASDTVGGYDNDYTDKLIF. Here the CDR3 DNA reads TGTGCCAGTGACACGGTTGGTGGATACGACAACGACTACACCGATAAACTCATCTTT.

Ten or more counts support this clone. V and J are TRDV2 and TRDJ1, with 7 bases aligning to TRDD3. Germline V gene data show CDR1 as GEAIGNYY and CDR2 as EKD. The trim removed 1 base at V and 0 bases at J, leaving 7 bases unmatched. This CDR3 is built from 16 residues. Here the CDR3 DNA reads TGTGCCTGTGACACAGTAGAAGGGGGATACACCGATAAACTCATCTTT. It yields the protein CACDTVEGGYTDKLIF.

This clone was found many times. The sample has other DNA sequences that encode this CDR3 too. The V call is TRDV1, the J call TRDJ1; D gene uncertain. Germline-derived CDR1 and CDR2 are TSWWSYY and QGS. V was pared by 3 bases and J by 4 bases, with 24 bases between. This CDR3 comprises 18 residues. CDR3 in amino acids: CALGDRRSWTPIIDKLIF. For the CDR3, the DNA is TGTGCTCTTGGGGATCGAAGGAGCTGGACACCTATAATCGATAAACTCATCTTT.

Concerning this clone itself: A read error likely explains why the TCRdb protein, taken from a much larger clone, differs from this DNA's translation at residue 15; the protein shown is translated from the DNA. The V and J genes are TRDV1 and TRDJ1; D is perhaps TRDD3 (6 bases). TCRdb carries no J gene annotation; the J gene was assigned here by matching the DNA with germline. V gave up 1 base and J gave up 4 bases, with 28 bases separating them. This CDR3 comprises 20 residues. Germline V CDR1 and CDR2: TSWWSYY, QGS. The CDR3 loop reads CALGEQRGSPRWDKVDKLIF. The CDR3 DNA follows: TGTGCTCTTGGGGAACAAAGGGGCTCCCCACGATGGGATAAAGTCGATAAACTCATCTTT.